This T cell receptor beta chain originates from a study of regulatory T cells in long-lasting Graves disease. Investigators prepared the TCR beta libraries by applying iRepertoire HTBI primers and Arm-PCR of CDR3 regions. TCRdb recomputed calls from the multiplex PCR reads with MiXCR, one row per CDR3 protein. This sample has 400,000 to 550,000 distinct CDR3 sequences; about 15% occur once, and the top ten carry over 15%. This clonotype was counted at least ten times. The V gene's germline CDR1 is LGHDT and CDR2 YNNKEL (reference sequence). The germline V and J ends were trimmed by 3 bases and 3 bases, with 18 bases remaining between them. The CDR3 extends over 16 amino acids. Time point defined: newly diagnosed GD, antithyroid drugs for less than 3 months. Researchers made the TCR library from RNA that was extracted from PBMCs. These sequences were also reported in another study, on T cells in Graves' hyperthyroidism and ophthalmopathy.

The source of this sequence is a young woman with Graves disease. This specimen consisted of peripheral blood mononuclear cells (PBMCs), obtained at new diagnosis, from a patient treated with antithyroid drugs. The J gene is TRBJ2-7, the V gene TRBV3-1; D is possibly TRBD2 (6 bases). DNA of the CDR3: TGTGCCAGCAGCCACCCCCCAGCGGGTGGGTTCTACGAGCAGTACTTC. It codes for CASSHPPAGGFYEQYF.